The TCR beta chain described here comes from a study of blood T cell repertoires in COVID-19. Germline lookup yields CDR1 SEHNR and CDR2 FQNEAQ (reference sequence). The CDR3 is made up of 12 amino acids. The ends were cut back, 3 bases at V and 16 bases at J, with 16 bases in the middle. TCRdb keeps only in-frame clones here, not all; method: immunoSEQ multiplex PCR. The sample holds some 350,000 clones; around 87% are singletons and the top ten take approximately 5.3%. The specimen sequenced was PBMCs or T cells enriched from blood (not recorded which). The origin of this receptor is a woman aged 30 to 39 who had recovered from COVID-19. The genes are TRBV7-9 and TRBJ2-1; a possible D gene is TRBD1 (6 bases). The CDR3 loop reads CASSLGANPGFF. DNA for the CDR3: TGTGCCAGCAGCTTGGGGGCAAATCCGGGATTCTTC.